The text below deals with one TCR beta chain. This clonotype was counted a few times. No cognate antigen has been identified for it. The input lacks base qualities; no much larger clone sits a single base away. Sequencing used an Illumina HiSeq 2500. TCR beta libraries were prepared by quantitative 5'-RACE with molecular barcodes. In the paper's pipeline: A new computational method, built on a probabilistic model of VDJ rearrangement, was used to identify disease-linked TCR variants. The raw public data were reprocessed by TCRdb itself: fastp quality trimming at Q25, MiXCR clonotype calling, in-frame beta chains only. Rows with one shared CDR3 protein collapse into an entry with the most common genes and DNA. Clone size and V and J calls follow TCRdb, not the original study. Within this sample are around 94,000 distinct CDR3 sequences, with 9% of them counted one time only. Approximately 30% of the sample lies in the top ten.

This entry belongs to a study of CD8 T cells in ankylosing spondylitis (dated by TCRdb to 2017 to 2019). With respect to the entire study: The study set out to find disease-linked TCR variants by profiling T cell receptor beta repertoires in ankylosing spondylitis patients and healthy donors. Samples of peripheral blood were taken, and for ankylosing spondylitis patients, synovial fluid was collected as well. The whole study cohort included 90 to 120 healthy donors and around 25 ankylosing spondylitis patients. Points the paper makes about the study in general: A TCR beta motif of 8 or 9 highly homologous amino acid variants appeared characteristic of blood from ankylosing spondylitis patients. Some motif variants had previously been reported in the synovial fluid and blood of reactive arthritis patients, which suggests shared mechanisms of disease initiation. A CD8+ phenotype was shown by the disease-linked clones, which were found at relatively low frequencies in peripheral blood. Significant enrichment of the disease-linked clones was reported in matched synovial fluid samples from ankylosing spondylitis patients.

For CDR1 and CDR2, the germline V gene lists KGHDR and SFDVKD. Reading from cysteine to phenylalanine, the CDR3 counts 15 amino acids. The retained sequence is limited to the CDR3, 45 bases, with the frame set at the first base. Between the V and J ends, shortened by 4 bases and 3 bases respectively, the junction contains 11 bases. The TCR comes from a male donor with ankylosing spondylitis. Recombination linked TRBV24-1 to TRBJ2-2; the D call is possibly TRBD1 or TRBD2, each sharing 5 bases. The material sequenced was blood, either unsorted or a sorted T cell fraction (not recorded which). The sequenced DNA: TGTGCCACCAGTGACCCCGGGACCTACACCGGGGAGCTGTTTTTT. This codes for CATSDPGTYTGELFF.